This T cell receptor beta chain was sequenced for a study of blood T cell repertoires in COVID-19. Germline lookup yields CDR1 ENHRY and CDR2 SYGVKD. The CDR3 has 22 amino acids. Losses at the gene ends were 8 bases for V and 5 bases for J; bases not matched to a gene: 30. Sequencing used immunoSEQ multiplex PCR; TCRdb keeps in-frame clones, though not all of them. The sample has almost 300,000 clones, 85% to 90% seen once. V usage is TRBV10-3 and J usage is TRBJ2-2; 9 bases match TRBD2. Sequencing used peripheral blood. The receptor was isolated from a woman aged 25 to 39 with COVID-19, enrolled during active disease. The CDR3 loop reads CAIPKTHQRVLAGFILTGELFF. CDR3 sequence (DNA): TGTGCCATCCCGAAAACTCACCAAAGGGTTCTAGCGGGGTTTATCTTGACCGGGGAGCTGTTTTTT.